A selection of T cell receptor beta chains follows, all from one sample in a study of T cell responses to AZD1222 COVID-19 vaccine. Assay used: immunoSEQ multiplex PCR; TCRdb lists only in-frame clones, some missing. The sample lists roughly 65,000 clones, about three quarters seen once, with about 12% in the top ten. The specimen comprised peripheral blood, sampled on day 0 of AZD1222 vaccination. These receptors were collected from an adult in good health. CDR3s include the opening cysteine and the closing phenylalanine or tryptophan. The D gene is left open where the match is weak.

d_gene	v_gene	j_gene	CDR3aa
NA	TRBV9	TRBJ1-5	CASSVGGTLGQPQHF
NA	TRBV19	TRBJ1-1	CASSKSGTEAFF
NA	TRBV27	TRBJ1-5	CASSLSGGQPQHF
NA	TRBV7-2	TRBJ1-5	CASSLDSSNQPQHF
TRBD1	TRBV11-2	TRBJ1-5	CASSRTGVSNQPQHF
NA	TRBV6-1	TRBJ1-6	CASSETQGSNSPLHF
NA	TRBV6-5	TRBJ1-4	CASSLLGNEKLFF
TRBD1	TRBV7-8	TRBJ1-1	CASSLATTGGSYTEAFF
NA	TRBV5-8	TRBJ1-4	CASSPDEGITNEKLFF
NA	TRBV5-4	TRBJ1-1	CASSLDTTMNTEAFF
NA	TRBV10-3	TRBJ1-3	CAIMRTGTSGNTIYF
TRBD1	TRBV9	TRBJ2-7	CASSQGQASSYEQYF
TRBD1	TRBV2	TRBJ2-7	CASTKDRVSYEQYF
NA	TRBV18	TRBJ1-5	CASSPTDGQPQHF
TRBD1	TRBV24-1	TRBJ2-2	CATSDWTGGNTGELFF
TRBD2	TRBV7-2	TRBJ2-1	CASSPRTSIPAMSYNEQFF
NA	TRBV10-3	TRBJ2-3	CALRAGPYTDTQYF
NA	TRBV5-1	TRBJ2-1	CASSLFAEHTSYNEQFF
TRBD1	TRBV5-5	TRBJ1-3	CASSWGQGQRNTIYF
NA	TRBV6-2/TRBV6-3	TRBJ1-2	CASSQHGNYGYTF
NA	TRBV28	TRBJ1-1	CASSLSFGMANTEAFF
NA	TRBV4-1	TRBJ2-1	CASSQEPPPGANEQFF
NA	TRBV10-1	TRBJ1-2	CASSASGSYGYTF
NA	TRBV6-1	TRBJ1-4	CASSDGGSDEKLFF
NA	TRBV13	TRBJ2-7	CASSLGLARGEQYF
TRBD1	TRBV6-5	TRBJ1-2	CASGTGDYGYTF
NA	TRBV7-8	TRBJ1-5	CASSSLTRDSNQPQHF
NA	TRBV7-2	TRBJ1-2	CASSRTGRSANYGYTF
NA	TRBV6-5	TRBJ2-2	CASNFGQNTGELFF
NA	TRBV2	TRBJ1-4	CASSSHRATNEKLFF
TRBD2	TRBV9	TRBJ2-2	CASSVKELAGGPDTGELFF
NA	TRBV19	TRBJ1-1	CASSIGTRTGGTEAFF
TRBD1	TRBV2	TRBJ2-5	CASSGFGTDRESPETQYF
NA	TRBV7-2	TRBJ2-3	CASSSWGRSSTDTQYF
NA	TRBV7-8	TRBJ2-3	CASSLAPDTQYF
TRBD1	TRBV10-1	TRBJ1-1	CASSGGQYTEAFF
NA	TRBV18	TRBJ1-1	CASSQTVRDTEAFF
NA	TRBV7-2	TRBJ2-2	CASSLVGLRNTGELFF
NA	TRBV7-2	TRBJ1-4	CASSLAYSWSNEKLFF
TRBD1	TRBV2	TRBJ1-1	CASRMDRSVTEAFF
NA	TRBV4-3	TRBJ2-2	CASSQEEGLGSTGELFF
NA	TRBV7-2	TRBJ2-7	CASSTGLLSYEQYF
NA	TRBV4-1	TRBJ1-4	CASSPQITLLRRFRAEKLFF
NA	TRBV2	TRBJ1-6	CASSDGGTTIYNSPLHF
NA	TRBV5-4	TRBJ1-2	CASNWEGDYGYTF
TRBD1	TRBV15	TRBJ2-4	CATSRVGQTGWDIQYF
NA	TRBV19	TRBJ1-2	CASSRRGGYGYTF
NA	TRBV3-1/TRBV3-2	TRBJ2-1	CASSPAFVTEQFF
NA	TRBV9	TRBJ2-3	CASSIEPGLPTDTQYF
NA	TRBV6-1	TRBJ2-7	CASSLHPYEQYF
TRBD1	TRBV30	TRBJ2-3	CAWSYRGKDTQYF
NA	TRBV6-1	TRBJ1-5	CASSDWAERYSNQPQHF